This note documents a single TCR beta chain sequence. The data stem from a study of blood T cell repertoires in COVID-19. Those who participated ranged in age from roughly 18 to 89 years and resided in 20 to 30 US areas. Cohorts were assigned according to the clinical history that participants reported. J was trimmed by 7 bases and V by 1 base; bases with no gene match: 5. The CDR3 is 15 residues long. Germline V gene sequence: CDR1 SGHTA, CDR2 FQGTGA. Only in-frame clones appear in the TCRdb table, and some are missing; sequencing was by immunoSEQ multiplex PCR. Of approximately 170,000 clones in the sample, less than 85% were seen once.

The sequenced sample was PBMCs or T cells enriched from blood (not recorded which). The chain carries TRBV7-3 and TRBJ2-1, with TRBD2 matching over 9 bases. This TCR derives from a young woman who had recovered from COVID-19. Here the CDR3 reads CASSLNSGSFNEQFF. Here the CDR3 DNA reads TGTGCCAGCAGCTTAAATAGCGGGAGTTTTAATGAGCAGTTCTTC.